This paragraph covers one T cell receptor beta chain sequence. This specimen belongs to a study of blood T cell repertoires in COVID-19. Looking at the study overall: Some COVID-19 samples were acute and others convalescent; all came from the United States, Italy and Spain. The cDNA or gDNA used as material had been derived from T cells, B-cell-depleted T cells, or PBMCs.

In the source study's methods: How many nucleated cells were present was estimated from reference gene primer amplification. Generated by immunoSEQ multiplex PCR, the TCRdb table keeps only in-frame clones and is missing some. V, J and clone size derive from that table, while D and trimming were established from the DNA sequence. The sample includes fewer than 200,000 clones, 82% of them seen just once. This CDR3 region has 14 residues. V shed 0 bases and J shed 2 bases, with 5 bases lying between them. CDR1 is MDHEN, CDR2 SYDVKM, per germline. This sequence originates from a woman between 65 and 79 years old with acute or convalescent COVID-19. The chain couples TRBV28 to TRBJ2-1; D not certain. Sequencing was carried out using peripheral blood. CDR3 sequence: CASSLWETYNEQFF. In DNA form, the CDR3 reads TGTGCCAGCAGTTTATGGGAGACCTACAATGAGCAGTTCTTC.